This TCR beta chain was recorded in a study of blood T cell repertoires in COVID-19. Turning to the study itself: Specimens from acute and convalescent COVID-19 originated in the United States, Italy and Spain. Sources were T cells, B-cell-depleted T cells, or PBMCs; the material itself was cDNA or gDNA.

After removal of 7 bases from V and 5 bases from J, the junction contained 7 bases not matched to a gene. Germline CDR1 reads SQVTM; CDR2 reads ANQGSEA. The CDR3 has 13 residues. In this sample, this clone turned up a few times. How the authors handled the data: Cell counts per sample came from amplifying reference gene primers. Only in-frame clones appear in the TCRdb table, and some are missing; sequencing was by immunoSEQ multiplex PCR. From that table come the V and J calls and clone size; the DNA was used to work out D and trimming. Found here are about 59,000 clones, around 85% of them singletons; the top ten hold about 16%.

The chain couples TRBV29-1 to TRBJ1-4; 7 positions match TRBD1. Sequencing was carried out using peripheral blood. This receptor was taken from a human donor in a cohort sampled during active COVID-19. The CDR3 protein is CSATGAANEKLFF. In DNA, the CDR3 is TGCAGCGCTACAGGGGCGGCGAATGAAAAACTGTTTTTT.